Listed below are T cell receptor beta chains from one sample, sequenced in a study of OX40 agonist ivuxolimab in advanced cancers. The protocol was immunoSEQ multiplex PCR, while the TCRdb copy is restricted to in-frame clones and leaves out a portion. The sample comprises 70,000 to 80,000 clones, roughly 86% of which are singletons, and under 0.85% rests with the top ten. The material sequenced was CD4+ or CD8+ T cells sorted from blood, taken in a trial of the OX40 agonist ivuxolimab. The receptors were gathered from an adult with an advanced solid tumor such as melanoma, head and neck, liver or kidney cancer. Each CDR3 is given without its conserved first and last residue.

v_gene	CDR3aa
TRBV6-5	ASSSTLKEQF
TRBV9	ASSVEDGSGNTIY
TRBV11-3	ASSLLRNTEAF
TRBV29-1	SVESPSGSSTDTQY
TRBV27	ASSSYRGQLQETQY
TRBV30	AWSDPRRGRETQY
TRBV27	ASRLRSGENTGELF
TRBV5-1	ASSLGQGIFHEQY
TRBV27	ASRLQGGREKLF
TRBV4-2	ASSQGTSAYTGELF
TRBV9	ASSVGDRDNSPLH
TRBV5-1	ASSAKRDSFTYEQY
TRBV5-1	ASSLVGGSNEKLF
TRBV7-3	ASSLRGGSEHEQY
TRBV7-2	ASSLGTGVTEAF
TRBV10-3	AISPEATNEKLF
TRBV2	ASSGFDRAGANVLT
TRBV7-8	ASSSRTPMGGYT
TRBV7-2	ASSLLGQSYGYT
TRBV29-1	SVIGDPAKSEQF
TRBV2	ASRERAAGGNSPLH
TRBV9	ASSPRTGPEKLF
TRBV20-1	SALRNYEQY
TRBV28	ASSSTGAVYGYT
TRBV5-8	ASSLYVSGNTIY
TRBV2	ASGREGTEAF
TRBV5-1	ASSSPGDNEKLF
TRBV4-1	ASSLGGGNQPQH
TRBV4-1	ASSQVGAGTIYNEQF
TRBV28	ASSPNLAGGDEKLF
TRBV10-3	AISDNTDTQY
TRBV5-5	ASSLTGGQETQY
TRBV5-1	ASSTNSYEQY
TRBV7-2	ASSSRLAVNEQF
TRBV27	ASQDTNTGELF
TRBV5-4	ASSSTGDSYYEQY
TRBV27	ASSRSGTGTYEQY
TRBV9	ASSVGYGGEETQY
TRBV4-2	ASSQDRPLSGYT
TRBV7-9	ASSQSRRGLRNTIY
TRBV29-1	SVERDNNEKLF
TRBV7-9	ASSARPTGLQETQY
TRBV28	ASSSPDGEAF
TRBV14	ASSRTSGTRGDTQY
TRBV6-1	ASSPEGQGYGYT
TRBV27	ASSPRSGNYGYT
TRBV19	AAGPGTGNYNEQF
TRBV11-3	ASSPDVGGSLAYEQY
TRBV7-2	ASSEPSGISYEQY
TRBV19	ASSVDRGNSPLH
TRBV9	ASSERPNTGELF
TRBV6-1	ASNLGLAGVGEQF
TRBV5-1	ASSPEPGQGNNEQF
TRBV7-6	ASSLGQAISYGYT
TRBV2	ASSEEAYNEQF
TRBV27	ASNPRGAAKDTQY